The 28 T cell receptor beta chains given below trace back to one sample, sequenced in a study of blood T cells in healthy people across ages. With a J-beta primer mix and a sample-barcoded 5' primer, a second PCR ran about 7 to 11 cycles. Each CDR3 protein gets one entry after TCRdb re-called the 5' RACE reads with MiXCR. The sample consists of 1.5 million to 2 million distinct CDR3 sequences, roughly 43% of them appearing once. The material sequenced was blood. The source is a human donor in good health.

This clonotype was picked up a small number of times. Here the CDR3 reads CAISDGVDEQFF. CDR3 sequence (DNA): TGTGCCATCAGTGACGGGGTGGATGAGCAGTTCTTC. This rearrangement joins TRBV10-3 to TRBJ2-1, with D perhaps TRBD2 (5 bases). Germline-derived CDR1 and CDR2 are ENHRY and SYGVKD. CDR3 length equals 12 residues. The V and J ends lost 3 bases and 8 bases respectively, with 8 bases between them.

The rearrangement uses TRBV7-3 and TRBJ2-7; 8 bases line up with TRBD2. The J segment lost 4 bases and the V segment lost 8 bases, leaving 13 bases of the junction unmatched. Germline V lookup: CDR1 SGHTA, CDR2 FQGTGA. The CDR3 loop spans 15 amino acids. This CDR3 reads CASGPRGGSRYEQYF. CDR3 coding DNA: TGTGCCAGCGGCCCCCGCGGGGGGTCAAGGTACGAGCAGTACTTC.

As to this clonotype: A much larger clone sits a single nucleotide away, making a read error possible. This chain uses TRBV29-1 with TRBJ2-4; D is unclear. Near its end, the DNA agrees better with TRBJ2-1, so the J call may be wrong. The CDR3 is made up of 13 amino acids. CDR1 SQVTM and CDR2 ANQGSEA come from the germline V gene. DNA for the CDR3: TGCAGCGTTGCGACGATAGCCAAAAACATTCAGTTCTTC. It translates to CSVATIAKNIQFF.

The genes are TRBV7-6 and TRBJ2-3; a possible D gene is TRBD2 (5 bases). The V gene's germline CDR1 is SGHVS and CDR2 FNYEAQ. V was clipped by 5 bases and J by 0 bases, with 12 bases between them. The CDR3 contains 15 residues. The CDR3 nucleotides are TGTGCCAGCAGCCCCTACGGGGTTAGCACAGATACGCAGTATTTT. This gives the protein CASSPYGVSTDTQYF.

The genes are TRBV12-3 or TRBV12-4 and TRBJ2-1; maybe TRBD2 (5 bases). This CDR3 contains 15 residues. Trimming took 5 bases from V and 2 from J, leaving 13 bases between them. CDR3 DNA sequence: TGTGCCAGCAGTACGAGCGGAAGCGCCTACAATGAGCAGTTCTTC. This sequence encodes CASSTSGSAYNEQFF.

This clonotype has a handful of counts. The gene calls are TRBV6-5 and TRBJ2-7; D is unresolved. Looked up from germline, CDR1 is MNHEY and CDR2 is SVGAGI. Between the trimmed V and J ends, which lost 0 bases and 2 bases, there was a span of 14 bases. The CDR3 consists of 16 residues. CDR3: CASSYSISTLTYEQYF. As DNA, the CDR3 is TGTGCCAGCAGTTACTCCATTTCGACACTTACCTACGAGCAGTACTTC.

The sample holds a few counts of this clonotype. The chain recombines TRBV7-2 with TRBJ2-3; D is perhaps TRBD1 (6 bases). V dropped 1 base and J dropped 2 bases, with 13 bases sitting between them. Germline V gene sequence: CDR1 SGHTA, CDR2 FQGNSA. This CDR3 region has 16 residues. The CDR3 DNA reads TGTGCCAGCAGCTTAGACCTGACAGGCGACACAGATACGCAGTATTTT. This codes for CASSLDLTGDTDTQYF.

This clonotype was observed a few times. The chain has TRBV3-1 and TRBJ2-7; 9 nucleotides line up with TRBD1. CDR1 LGHDT and CDR2 YNNKEL come from the germline V gene (reference sequence). The CDR3 is made up of 14 amino acids. J gave up 6 bases and V 4 bases, and 7 bases lay outside the gene matches. CDR3 DNA sequence: TGTGCCAGCAGCCTTCCGGGACAGGGTTCCGAGCAGTACTTC. Translated, it gives CASSLPGQGSEQYF.

The table lists this clonotype with a few counts. The rearrangement joins TRBV5-6 to TRBJ1-5; unclear D gene. Trimming shortened V by 3 bases and J by 9 bases, and 13 bases separated the two germline ends. Germline lookup yields CDR1 SGHDT and CDR2 YYEEEE. The CDR3 runs to 13 residues. The CDR3 here is CASSSSPRGPQHF. The CDR3 DNA sequence: TGTGCCAGCAGCTCGAGTCCCCGGGGGCCCCAGCATTTT. The complete variable domain, with remaining parts taken from reference TRBV5-6 and TRBJ1-5, reads DAGVTQSPTHLIKTRGQQVTLRCSPKSGHDTVSWYQQALGQGPQFIFQYYEEEERQRGNFPDRFSGHQFPNYSSELNVNALLLGDSALYLCASSSSPRGPQHFGDGTRLSIL.

V gene TRBV3-1 combines with J gene TRBJ1-2; D ambiguous. The CDR3 loop spans 16 amino acids. The germline V gene has CDR1 LGHDT and CDR2 YNNKEL (reference sequence). Trimming shortened V by 2 bases and J by 3 bases, and 16 bases separated the two germline ends. The DNA of the CDR3 is TGTGCCAGCAGCCAATCCCGACCGGACCCCGACTATGGCTACACCTTC. This codes for CASSQSRPDPDYGYTF. Complete variable domain (other parts from reference TRBV3-1 and TRBJ1-2): DTAVSQTPKYLVTQMGNDKSIKCEQNLGHDTMYWYKQDSKKFLKIMFSYNNKELIINETVPNRFSPKSPDKAHLNLHINSLELGDSAVYFCASSQSRPDPDYGYTFGSGTRLTVV.

The J gene is TRBJ2-7, the V gene TRBV28; TRBD1 agrees at 7 bases. Trimming at V came to 6 bases and at J to 2 bases, leaving 4 bases not matched to a gene. Germline CDR1 and CDR2: MDHEN and SYDVKM. The CDR3 contains 13 residues. The CDR3 region has the DNA TGTGCCAGCAGCGACGGACAGGCCTACGAGCAGTACTTC. Amino acid sequence: CASSDGQAYEQYF.

This clonotype appeared once. The genes are TRBV20-1 and TRBJ2-3, with a possible D match to TRBD2 (5 bases). The CDR3 has 15 amino acids. Germline loops: CDR1 DFQATT, CDR2 SNEGSKA (reference sequence). V gave up 4 bases and J gave up 4 bases, with 18 bases separating them. The CDR3 is CSATGWSDGADTQYF. For the CDR3, the DNA is TGCAGTGCTACAGGCTGGTCCGACGGGGCAGATACGCAGTATTTT.

V and J are TRBV29-1 and TRBJ2-1, with 10 bases aligning to TRBD1. CDR3 length equals 14 residues. Losses at the gene ends were 7 bases for V and 7 bases for J; bases not matched to a gene: 10. Germline V gives CDR1 SQVTM, CDR2 ANQGSEA. The chain's CDR3 is CSAIVSGQGNEQFF. CDR3 nucleotide sequence: TGCAGCGCGATAGTCTCGGGACAGGGGAATGAGCAGTTCTTC.

The chain employs TRBV5-5 and TRBJ2-3; D is unclear. Between the trimmed V and J ends, which lost 5 bases and 1 base, there was a span of 8 bases. This CDR3 has 13 amino acids. The germline V gene has CDR1 SGHKS and CDR2 YYEKEE (reference sequence). CDR3 residues: CASRSQGTDTQYF. The CDR3 bases are TGTGCCAGCAGATCTCAAGGCACAGATACGCAGTATTTT.

This rearrangement joins TRBV24-1 to TRBJ2-1; no clear D. CDR1 and CDR2 from the germline V gene are KGHDR and SFDVKD. The CDR3 has 12 residues. The germline V and J ends were trimmed by 3 bases and 8 bases, with 7 bases remaining between them. This chain's CDR3 is CATSDPSDEQFF. CDR3 DNA: TGTGCCACCAGTGATCCGTCAGATGAGCAGTTCTTC.

V usage is TRBV28 and J usage is TRBJ2-4; the D is unclear. The CDR3 covers 14 residues. Trimming stripped 7 bases from V and 0 bases from J, with 10 bases between. Germline V CDR1 and CDR2: MDHEN, SYDVKM. The CDR3 reads CASISKLAKNIQYF. The CDR3 coding sequence is TGTGCCAGCATTTCGAAGTTAGCCAAAAACATTCAGTACTTC. Together with reference TRBV28 and TRBJ2-4, the CDR3 gives the full variable domain: DVKVTQSSRYLVKRTGEKVFLECVQDMDHENMFWYRQDPGLGLRLIYFSYDVKMKEKGDIPEGYSVSREKKERFSLILESASTNQTSMYLCASISKLAKNIQYFGAGTRLSVL.

The table lists this clonotype with a few counts. A clone one base away is much larger, so this may be a read error. The chain links TRBV9 to TRBJ2-5; D possibly uses TRBD1 or TRBD2 (5 bases each). The J call may be in error: the DNA end matches TRBJ2-1 better. From germline, CDR1 is SGDLS and CDR2 YYNGEE. The CDR3 spans 15 residues. The CDR3 here is CASSNRDEYQETQFF. The CDR3 region has the DNA TGTGCCAGCAGCAATCGGGACGAGTACCAAGAGACCCAGTTCTTC.

V and J are TRBV28 and TRBJ2-7, with 9 bases fitting TRBD1. Per the germline V gene, CDR1 is MDHEN and CDR2 is SYDVKM. The CDR3 is made up of 14 amino acids. The junction had 7 bases not matched to a gene; V was cut back by 10 bases and J by 0 bases. The CDR3 nucleotides read TGTGCCACCCGGGGGACAGGGAGCTCCTACGAGCAGTACTTC. Encoded protein: CATRGTGSSYEQYF.

This chain links TRBV6-5 with TRBJ2-1; TRBD1 agrees at 11 bases. Germline CDR1 and CDR2: MNHEY and SVGAGI. The V gene end was trimmed by 5 bases and the J gene end by 10 bases; junction bases not matched to a gene: 13. CDR3 length: 16 amino acids. The CDR3 DNA reads as TGTGCCAGCAGTAGGTGGACAGGGGGCGCGAGGAACGAGCAGTTCTTC. Protein product: CASSRWTGGARNEQFF.

The chain links TRBV3-1 to TRBJ2-1, with D uncertain. The V end lost 0 bases, the J end lost 6 bases, and 15 bases lay between the germline ends. This CDR3 contains 16 residues. CDR1 LGHDT and CDR2 YNNKEL come from the germline V gene (reference sequence). The chain's CDR3 is CASSQDQLLNSNEQFF. CDR3 nucleotide sequence: TGTGCCAGCAGCCAAGATCAGTTACTAAACTCCAATGAGCAGTTCTTC.

DNA of the CDR3: TGTGCCAGCAGTCGGCGGGAGTACCAAGAGACCCAGTACTTC. Protein product: CASSRREYQETQYF. The J gene is TRBJ2-5, the V gene TRBV12-3 or TRBV12-4; 7 positions agree with TRBD2. Trimming took 5 bases from V and 0 from J; bases not matched to a gene: 3. This CDR3 is 14 amino acids long.

This chain links TRBV6-2 or TRBV6-3 with TRBJ2-6; D is ambiguous. Germline V CDR1 and CDR2: MNHEY, SVGEGT. The V and J ends lost 4 bases and 2 bases respectively, with 12 bases between them. The CDR3 runs to 16 residues. The CDR3 spells CASSSTSAPGANVLTF. The CDR3 DNA reads as TGTGCCAGCAGTTCGACTTCAGCGCCTGGGGCCAACGTCCTGACTTTC.

This clonotype was seen a few times. The gene calls are TRBV5-1 and TRBJ2-3, with D possibly matching TRBD1 (5 bases). This CDR3 spans 14 amino acids. CDR1 is SGHRS and CDR2 is YFSETQ in the germline V gene. Between the trimmed V and J ends, which lost 1 base and 4 bases, there was a span of 10 bases. CDR3 bases: TGCGCCAGCAGCTTGACAGGCCGGTCAGATACGCAGTATTTT. Its protein is CASSLTGRSDTQYF.

The rearrangement links TRBV27 to TRBJ2-4; 8 bases align to TRBD1. The better agreement between TRBJ2-7 and the DNA end casts doubt on the J call. The CDR3 runs to 15 residues. CDR1 is MNHEY, CDR2 SMNVEV, per germline (reference sequence). The CDR3 DNA sequence: TGTGCCAGCAGCCCAACCTGGACAGGGACCTACGAGCAGTACTTC. Translated, it gives CASSPTWTGTYEQYF.

In this sample, this clonotype turned up a few times. The chain recombines TRBV5-1 with TRBJ2-7, with 7 nucleotides matching TRBD1. The CDR3 totals 14 residues. Germline V CDR1 and CDR2: SGHRS, YFSETQ. The V segment lost 4 bases and the J segment 4 bases; nucleotides outside the gene matches: 8. The CDR3 region is CASSQPGQIYEQYF. The CDR3 nucleotides are TGCGCCAGCAGCCAACCGGGACAGATTTACGAGCAGTACTTC.

CDR3 nucleotide sequence: TGTGCCAGCAGCCCCCTGGCGAGGACAGATACGCAGTATTTT. Encoded protein: CASSPLARTDTQYF. The rearrangement links TRBV11-3 to TRBJ2-3; no clear D gene. This CDR3 region has 14 residues. CDR1 is SGHNT and CDR2 is YENEEA in the germline V gene. Trimming pared 5 bases from V and 3 bases from J, leaving 12 bases between. Variable domain in full (rest from reference TRBV11-3 and TRBJ2-3): EAGVVQSPRYKIIEKKQPVAFWCNPISGHNTLYWYLQNLGQGPELLIRYENEEAVDDSQLPKDRFSAERLKGVDSTLKIQPAELGDSAVYLCASSPLARTDTQYFGPGTRLTVL.

The chain couples TRBV5-1 to TRBJ2-3, with unresolved D. Deletions cut 5 bases from V and 4 bases from J, with 8 bases between. Germline CDR1 is SGHRS and CDR2 is YFSETQ. The CDR3 length is 12 residues. CDR3 sequence reads: CASSYVPDTQYF. CDR3 bases: TGCGCCAGCAGTTACGTCCCAGATACGCAGTATTTT.

The CDR3, as DNA: TGTGCCATCAGTGAAGGCATCGGTTTCTACGAGCAGTACTTC. The encoded protein is CAISEGIGFYEQYF. The chain couples TRBV10-3 to TRBJ2-7; no clear D gene. The CDR3 loop spans 14 amino acids. V lost 3 bases and J 3 bases, leaving 12 bases between the germline ends. Per the germline V gene, CDR1 is ENHRY and CDR2 is SYGVKD.